This TCR beta chain is from a study of CD8+CD57+ T cells in acquired aplastic anemia. Study information: DNA recovered from sorted CD4+ and CD8+ cells had a mean of 3.2 ug. Healthy donor sequencing depth: roughly 10 million CD4+, some 12 million CD8+ reads. Points from the study as a whole: No significant patient-versus-control difference appeared in CD8+ Simpson's diversity. There were 25 to 35 CD8+ CDR3 sequences that occurred in both patients and controls.

A remark on this clonotype: Its specificity is not known.

This CDR3 has 19 residues. The germline V gene has CDR1 LNHDA and CDR2 SQIVND (reference sequence). V lost 5 bases to trimming and J lost 3 bases; unmatched junction nucleotides: 21. Genomic DNA acted as the template from which TCR beta VDJ combination and CDR3 sequence profiling were carried out. TCRdb independently ran MiXCR on the reads; one entry per CDR3 protein. Of tens of thousands of distinct CDR3 sequences in the sample, 65% to 70% were seen once. The sequenced sample was sorted CD4+, CD8+, or CD8+CD57+ T cells (not recorded which) from PBMCs. This sequence originates from a human donor in good health, serving as a control. This sequence joins TRBV19 and TRBJ1-1, with TRBD1 matching 7 bases. The DNA of the CDR3 is TGTGCCAGTAGTGCCACCATAACCGAGACAGGGTTTGGGGACACTGAAGCTTTCTTT. The encoded protein is CASSATITETGFGDTEAFF.